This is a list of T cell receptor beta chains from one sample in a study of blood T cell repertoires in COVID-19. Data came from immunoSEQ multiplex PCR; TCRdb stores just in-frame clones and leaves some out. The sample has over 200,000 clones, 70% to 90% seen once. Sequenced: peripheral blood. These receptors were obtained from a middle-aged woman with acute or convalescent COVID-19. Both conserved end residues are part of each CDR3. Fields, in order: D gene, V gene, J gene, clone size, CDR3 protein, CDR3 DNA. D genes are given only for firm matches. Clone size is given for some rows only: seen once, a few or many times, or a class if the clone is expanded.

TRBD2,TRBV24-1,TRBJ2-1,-,CATSDPQTGGYNEQFF,TGTGCCACCAGTGATCCACAGACGGGGGGTTACAATGAGCAGTTCTTC
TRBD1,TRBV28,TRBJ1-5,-,CASSYRDRANQPQHF,TGTGCCAGCAGTTACCGGGACAGAGCCAATCAGCCCCAGCATTTT
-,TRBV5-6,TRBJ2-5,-,CASTPGYEETQYF,TGTGCCAGCACACCGGGATACGAAGAGACCCAGTACTTC
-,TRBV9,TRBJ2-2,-,CASSPLREGGNTGELFF,TGTGCCAGCAGCCCCCTAAGGGAGGGGGGGAACACCGGGGAGCTGTTTTTT
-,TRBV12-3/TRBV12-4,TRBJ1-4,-,CASSSLAEKLFF,TGTGCCAGCAGTTCCCTGGCAGAAAAACTGTTTTTT
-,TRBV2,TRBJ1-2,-,CASSLANYGYTF,TGTGCCAGTTCGTTAGCTAACTATGGCTACACCTTC
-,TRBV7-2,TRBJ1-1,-,CASSLAPGGDGPEAFF,TGTGCCAGCAGCTTAGCGCCGGGGGGGGACGGACCTGAAGCTTTCTTT
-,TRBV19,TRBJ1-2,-,CASSASAGIMDYGYTF,TGTGCCAGTAGTGCCTCGGCGGGCATTATGGACTATGGCTACACCTTC
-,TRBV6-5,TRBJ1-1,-,CASSLQVLTEAFF,TGTGCCAGCAGTCTACAGGTGTTGACTGAAGCTTTCTTT
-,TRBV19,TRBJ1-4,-,CASSQIATNEKLFF,TGTGCCAGTAGTCAGATTGCAACTAATGAAAAACTGTTTTTT
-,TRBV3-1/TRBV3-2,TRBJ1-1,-,CASSQDFAASGGPRTEAFF,TGTGCCAGCAGCCAAGATTTTGCGGCAAGCGGAGGGCCTCGCACTGAAGCTTTCTTT
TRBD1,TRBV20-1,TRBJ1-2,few,CSARTGYGYTF,TGCAGTGCTAGGACAGGGTATGGCTACACCTTC
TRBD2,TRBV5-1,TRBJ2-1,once,CASSFTGLSGTSGGVSYNEQFF,TGCGCCAGCAGCTTTACCGGCCTATCCGGGACTAGCGGGGGGGTCAGTTACAATGAGCAGTTCTTC
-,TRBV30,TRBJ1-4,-,CAWSPIRGEKLFF,TGTGCCTGGAGTCCCATCCGGGGTGAAAAACTGTTTTTT
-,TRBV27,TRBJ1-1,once,CASSNNMNTEAFF,TGTGCCAGCAGTAATAACATGAACACTGAAGCTTTCTTT
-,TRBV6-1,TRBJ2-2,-,CASSEGSGVNTGELFF,TGTGCCAGCAGTGAAGGGTCGGGGGTGAACACCGGGGAGCTGTTTTTT
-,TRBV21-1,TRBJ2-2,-,CASSKQGSNTGELFF,TGTGCCAGCAGCAAACAGGGGTCAAACACCGGGGAGCTGTTTTTT
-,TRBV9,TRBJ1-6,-,CASSVGGSSYNSPLHF,TGTGCCAGCAGCGTAGGCGGGAGCTCCTATAATTCACCCCTCCACTTT
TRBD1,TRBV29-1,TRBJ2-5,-,CSVVSPGQGDETQYF,TGCAGCGTCGTGAGTCCGGGACAGGGGGATGAGACCCAGTACTTC
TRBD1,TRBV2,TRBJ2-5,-,CASGKGTGVETQYF,TGTGCCAGCGGAAAAGGGACAGGGGTAGAGACCCAGTACTTC
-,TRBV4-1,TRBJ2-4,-,CASSQVRVAKNIQYF,TGCGCCAGCAGCCAAGTCCGGGTGGCCAAAAACATTCAGTACTTC
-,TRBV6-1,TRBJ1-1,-,CASSEALTAYPNTEAFF,TGTGCCAGCAGTGAAGCTTTGACAGCCTACCCGAACACTGAAGCTTTCTTT
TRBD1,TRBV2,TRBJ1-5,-,CASRSWTGENQPQHF,TGTGCCAGCAGGAGTTGGACAGGGGAAAATCAGCCCCAGCATTTT
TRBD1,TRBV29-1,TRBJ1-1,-,CSVEDLEGAAFF,TGCAGCGTTGAAGATCTTGAGGGGGCAGCTTTCTTT
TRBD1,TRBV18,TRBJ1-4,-,CASSPRTGINEKLFF,TGTGCCAGCTCACCACGGACAGGGATTAATGAAAAACTGTTTTTT
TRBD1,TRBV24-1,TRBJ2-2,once,CATSDTTGGPGELFF,TGTGCCACCAGTGACACGACAGGGGGCCCCGGGGAGCTGTTTTTT
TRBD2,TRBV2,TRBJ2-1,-,CASLGGGGTSYNEQFF,TGTGCCAGCCTGGGGGGCGGGGGGACATCCTACAATGAGCAGTTCTTC
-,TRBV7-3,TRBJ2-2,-,CASSLERGGTGELFF,TGTGCCAGCAGCCTAGAACGGGGTGGCACCGGGGAGCTGTTTTTT
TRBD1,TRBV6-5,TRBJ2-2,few,CASSPDRGQGGELFF,TGTGCCAGCAGTCCTGACAGGGGGCAGGGCGGGGAGCTGTTTTTT
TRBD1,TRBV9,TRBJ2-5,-,CASSAGTVSRETQYF,TGTGCCAGCAGCGCCGGGACAGTTTCTAGGGAGACCCAGTACTTC
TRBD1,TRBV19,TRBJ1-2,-,CASSALQGANYGYTF,TGTGCCAGTAGTGCGCTACAGGGGGCTAACTATGGCTACACCTTC
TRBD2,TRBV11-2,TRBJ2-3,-,CASRSPRGRGGTDTQYF,TGTGCCAGCAGATCCCCGCGGGGCCGGGGGGGCACAGATACGCAGTATTTT
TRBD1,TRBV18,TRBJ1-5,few,CASSPKPTGANQPQHF,TGTGCCAGCTCACCAAAACCTACAGGGGCAAATCAGCCCCAGCATTTT
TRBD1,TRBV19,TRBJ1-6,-,CASSFTGTGGRSPLHF,TGTGCCAGTAGTTTCACCGGGACAGGGGGTAGGTCACCCCTCCACTTT
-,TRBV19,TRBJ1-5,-,CASRYRAPNQPQHF,TGTGCCAGTAGATACAGGGCACCCAATCAGCCCCAGCATTTT
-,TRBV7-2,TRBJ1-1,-,CASSPIPGSTEAFF,TGTGCCAGCAGCCCAATCCCGGGGTCCACTGAAGCTTTCTTT
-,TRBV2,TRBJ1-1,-,CASSATRGTEAFF,TGTGCCAGCAGTGCTACGAGAGGCACTGAAGCTTTCTTT
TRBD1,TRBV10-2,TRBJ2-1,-,CASSESGLTGVFYNEQFF,TGCGCCAGCAGTGAGTCCGGCCTGACAGGGGTCTTTTACAATGAGCAGTTCTTC
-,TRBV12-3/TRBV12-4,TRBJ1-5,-,CASSPSLKPQHF,TGTGCCAGCAGTCCTAGTCTTAAGCCCCAGCATTTT
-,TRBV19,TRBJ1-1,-,CASKGWRTVNTEAFF,TGTGCCAGTAAGGGATGGAGGACAGTTAACACTGAAGCTTTCTTT
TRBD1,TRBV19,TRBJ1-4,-,CASSIGTGGEKLFF,TGTGCCAGTAGTATCGGGACAGGGGGAGAAAAACTGTTTTTT
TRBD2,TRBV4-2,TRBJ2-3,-,CASSQGSRTQAGGSRDTQYF,TGTGCCAGCAGCCAAGGTAGTCGAACCCAAGCGGGGGGGTCCCGAGATACGCAGTATTTT
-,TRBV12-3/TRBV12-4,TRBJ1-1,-,CASSLSLNPEAFF,TGTGCCAGCAGTCTATCTTTGAACCCTGAAGCTTTCTTT
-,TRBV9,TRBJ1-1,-,CASSVVPGANTEAFF,TGTGCCAGCAGCGTAGTCCCAGGGGCCAACACTGAAGCTTTCTTT
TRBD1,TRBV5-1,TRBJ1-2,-,CASSLAGTANYGYTF,TGCGCCAGCAGCTTGGCCGGGACAGCGAACTATGGCTACACCTTC
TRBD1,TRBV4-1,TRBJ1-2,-,CASSPDRGNYGYTF,TGCGCCAGCAGCCCAGACAGGGGGAACTATGGCTACACCTTC
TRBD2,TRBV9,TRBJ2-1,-,CASSAEIAGGYYNEQFF,TGTGCCAGCAGCGCCGAGATAGCGGGGGGGTACTACAATGAGCAGTTCTTC
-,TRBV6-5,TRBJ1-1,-,CASSYPTGINTEAFF,TGTGCCAGCAGTTACCCAACGGGGATCAACACTGAAGCTTTCTTT
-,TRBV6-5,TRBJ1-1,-,CATLGNTEAFF,TGTGCCACACTAGGGAACACTGAAGCTTTCTTT
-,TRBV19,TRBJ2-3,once,CASSIGQISTDTQYF,TGTGCCAGTAGTATAGGACAGATCAGCACAGATACGCAGTATTTT
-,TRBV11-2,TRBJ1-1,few,CASSPGSLRGTEAFF,TGTGCCAGCAGCCCAGGCAGCCTCCGGGGGACTGAAGCTTTCTTT
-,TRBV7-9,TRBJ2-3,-,CASSPVTGSTDTQYF,TGTGCCAGCAGCCCTGTAACAGGGAGCACAGATACGCAGTATTTT
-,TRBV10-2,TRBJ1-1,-,CASNTASTGGMNTEAFF,TGCGCCAGCAATACCGCCTCTACTGGAGGGATGAACACTGAAGCTTTCTTT
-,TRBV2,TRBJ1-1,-,CASSISSGVEAFF,TGTGCCAGCAGTATAAGCTCGGGGGTAGAAGCTTTCTTT
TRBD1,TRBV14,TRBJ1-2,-,CASSHATGGTYYGYTF,TGTGCCAGCAGCCATGCTACAGGGGGGACCTACTATGGCTACACCTTC